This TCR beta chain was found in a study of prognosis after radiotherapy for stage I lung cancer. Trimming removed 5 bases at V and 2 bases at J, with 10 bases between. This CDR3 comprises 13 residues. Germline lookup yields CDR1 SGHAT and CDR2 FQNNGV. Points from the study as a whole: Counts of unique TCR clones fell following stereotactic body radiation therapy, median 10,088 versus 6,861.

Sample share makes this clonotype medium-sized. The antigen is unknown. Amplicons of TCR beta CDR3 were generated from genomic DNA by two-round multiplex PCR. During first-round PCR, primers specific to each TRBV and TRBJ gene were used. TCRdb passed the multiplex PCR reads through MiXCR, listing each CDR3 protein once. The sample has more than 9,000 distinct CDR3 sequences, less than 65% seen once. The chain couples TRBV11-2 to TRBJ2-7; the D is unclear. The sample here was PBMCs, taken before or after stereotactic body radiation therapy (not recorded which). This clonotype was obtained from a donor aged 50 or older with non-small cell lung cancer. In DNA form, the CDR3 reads TGTGCCAGCAGCGACGTAGGAACCTACGAGCAGTACTTC. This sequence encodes CASSDVGTYEQYF. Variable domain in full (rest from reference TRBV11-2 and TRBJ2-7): EAGVAQSPRYKIIEKRQSVAFWCNPISGHATLYWYQQILGQGPKLLIQFQNNGVVDDSQLPKDRFSAERLKGVDSTLKIQPAKLEDSAVYLCASSDVGTYEQYFGPGTRLTVT.